A single sample is the source of the 29 T cell receptor beta chains below, sequenced in a study of cytomegalovirus exposure and HLA in healthy donors. 60 Vbeta and 13 Jbeta primers were used in PCR. Generated by immunoSEQ multiplex PCR, the TCRdb table keeps only in-frame clones and is missing some. There are about 120,000 clones in the sample; 81% occur only once, and around 4.2% lies in the top ten. Sequencing was done on a sample of PBMCs. The receptors derive from a woman in her twenties or thirties in good health and CMV-seronegative.

The gene calls are TRBV5-4 and TRBJ2-7; 11 nucleotides agree with TRBD2. This CDR3 region has 14 residues. V shed 2 bases, J shed 4 bases, and the junction held 2 bases outside the gene matches. Germline assignment: CDR1 SGHNT and CDR2 YYREEE (reference sequence). CDR3 in amino acids: CASSFTSGSYEQYF. The CDR3 coding sequence is TGTGCCAGCAGCTTCACTAGCGGGAGTTACGAGCAGTACTTC.

This clone appeared once. The rearrangement uses TRBV25-1 and TRBJ2-5; 9 positions match TRBD2. Germline V gene sequence: CDR1 MGHDK, CDR2 SYGVNS. With 5 bases clipped from V and 2 bases from J, the junction kept 6 bases outside the gene matches. The CDR3 runs to 15 residues. CDR3 in amino acids: CASSPRTSVQETQYF. The CDR3 DNA is TGTGCCAGCAGTCCCCGGACTAGCGTTCAAGAGACCCAGTACTTC.

This clone was counted a single time. The chain couples TRBV7-2 to TRBJ2-1; possible D gene TRBD2, 5 bases. Germline CDR1 and CDR2: SGHTA and FQGNSA. The CDR3 has 16 residues. Trimming shortened V by 3 bases and J by 0 bases, and 12 bases separated the two germline ends. The CDR3: CASSFSGASSYNEQFF. The CDR3, as DNA: TGTGCCAGCAGCTTCAGCGGAGCGAGCTCCTACAATGAGCAGTTCTTC.

The chain is built from TRBV10-3 and TRBJ2-7, with 14 positions matching TRBD2. J gave up 0 bases and V 5 bases, and 12 bases lay outside the gene matches. This CDR3 spans 19 amino acids. The germline gives CDR1 ENHRY, CDR2 SYGVKD. This CDR3 reads CAISSGGTSGSRSSYEQYF. In DNA, the CDR3 is TGTGCCATCAGTTCCGGGGGGACTAGCGGGAGTCGGAGCTCCTACGAGCAGTACTTC.

The chain couples TRBV27 to TRBJ1-5, with D hard to call. The CDR3 is 14 residues long. The V end lost 2 bases, the J end lost 4 bases, and 9 bases lay between the germline ends. CDR1 MNHEY and CDR2 SMNVEV come from the germline V gene (reference sequence). Written as DNA, the CDR3 is TGTGCCAGCAGTTTAGGGCAGACAAATCAGCCCCAGCATTTT. It is translated as CASSLGQTNQPQHF.

The rearrangement joins TRBV5-1 to TRBJ2-3; 8 bases line up with TRBD1. This CDR3 contains 16 residues. Germline trimming cut 0 bases from V and 2 bases from J; bases unmatched to any gene: 5. CDR1 is SGHRS and CDR2 is YFSETQ in the germline V gene. The DNA for the CDR3 is TGCGCCAGCAGCTTGGCCAGGGGGCGGGCCACAGATACGCAGTATTTT. This gives the protein CASSLARGRATDTQYF.

This clone has just one count. This chain joins TRBV5-1 and TRBJ2-2; D gene uncertain. Trimming stripped 0 bases from V and 2 bases from J, with 8 bases between. Germline CDR1 reads SGHRS; CDR2 reads YFSETQ. The CDR3 has 15 amino acids. CDR3 protein: CASSLVLDNTGELFF. The CDR3 DNA follows: TGCGCCAGCAGCTTGGTTCTAGATAACACCGGGGAGCTGTTTTTT.

CDR3: CASSEYPGYSNQPQHF. CDR3 coding DNA: TGTGCCAGCAGTGAATATCCAGGGTATAGCAATCAGCCCCAGCATTTT. The V and J genes are TRBV6-1 and TRBJ1-5; weak D call: TRBD1 (5 bases). Trimming took off 2 bases at V and 0 bases at J, with 11 bases between the two ends. CDR1 and CDR2 from the germline V gene are MNHNS and SASEGT. The CDR3 loop spans 16 amino acids.

The genes are TRBV28 and TRBJ2-7; 9 bases agree with TRBD1. The CDR3 totals 15 residues. The V and J ends lost 7 bases and 4 bases, in that order; junction bases with no gene match: 11. Germline loops: CDR1 MDHEN, CDR2 SYDVKM. CDR3 region: CASTSTDRGLYEQYF. The CDR3 nucleotides are TGTGCCAGCACCTCTACGGACAGGGGCCTTTACGAGCAGTACTTC.

The chain recombines TRBV6-6 with TRBJ1-6; D gene uncertain. Germline V gene lookup returns CDR1 MNHNY and CDR2 SVGAGI (reference sequence). The length of the CDR3 is 13 residues. V lost 11 bases and J 0 bases, leaving 8 bases between the germline ends. CDR3 DNA sequence: TGTGCCGCGCGGGGCTCCTATAATTCACCCCTCCACTTT. It is translated as CAARGSYNSPLHF.

About this clone: Germline is not matched at one junction end, which may reflect a read error. The rearrangement joins TRBV7-8 to TRBJ2-7; D ambiguous. The CDR3 consists of 11 residues. Germline V gene sequence: CDR1 SGHVS, CDR2 FQNEAQ. The chain's CDR3 is CASSLAGFGSF. CDR3 in DNA: TGTGCCAGCAGCTTGGCAGGCTTCGGATCCTTC.

V gene TRBV28 combines with J gene TRBJ1-1; no firm D call. There are 13 residues in the CDR3. The V end lost 6 bases, the J end lost 1 base, and 9 bases lay between the germline ends. The germline gives CDR1 MDHEN, CDR2 SYDVKM. CDR3 region: CASRQQPNTEAFF. In DNA, the CDR3 is TGTGCCAGCAGACAACAACCGAACACTGAAGCTTTCTTT.

As concerns this clone: Distinct nucleotide sequences in the sample also encode this CDR3. This chain uses TRBV27 with TRBJ2-1; 8 bases map to TRBD2. The CDR3 consists of 16 residues. V trimming: 2 bases; J trimming: 6 bases; junction bases outside the gene matches: 9. Germline CDR1 is MNHEY and CDR2 is SMNVEV (reference sequence). CDR3 in amino acids: CASSLIGLAGLNEQFF. The DNA for the CDR3 is TGTGCCAGCAGTTTAATAGGGCTAGCGGGCCTCAATGAGCAGTTCTTC.

The chain is built from TRBV7-8 and TRBJ1-1; weak D call: TRBD1 (5 bases). Germline V CDR1 and CDR2: SGHVS, FQNEAQ. Trimming cost V 3 bases and J 1 base, with 12 bases left between them. This CDR3 is built from 15 residues. CDR3 loop: CASSLGRGGNTEAFF. For the CDR3, the DNA is TGTGCCAGCAGCTTGGGGAGGGGCGGGAACACTGAAGCTTTCTTT.

This sequence joins TRBV7-8 and TRBJ2-2, with TRBD1 as a possible D gene (6 bases). The V gene's germline CDR1 is SGHVS and CDR2 FQNEAQ. V lost 1 base and J lost 8, with 8 bases in between. CDR3 size: 13 residues. For the CDR3, the DNA is TGTGCCAGCAGCTTAGTAGGGGGAGGGGAGCTGTTTTTT. Translated: CASSLVGGGELFF.

The chain has TRBV4-2 and TRBJ2-1; 8 positions match TRBD2. Germline-derived CDR1 and CDR2 are LGHNA and YNFKEQ. CDR3 length: 13 amino acids. The trim removed 2 bases at V and 8 bases at J, leaving 2 bases unmatched. The CDR3 loop reads CASSQRGGDEQFF. The CDR3 bases are TGTGCCAGCAGCCAACGGGGGGGGGATGAGCAGTTCTTC.

A note on this clone: Other DNA variants within this sample encode the same CDR3. The chain uses TRBV28 and TRBJ1-5; TRBD1 matches at 9 bases. Germline V CDR1 and CDR2: MDHEN, SYDVKM. J was trimmed by 4 bases and V by 6 bases; bases with no gene match: 4. The CDR3 is made up of 14 amino acids. CDR3 sequence: CASSLTGGNQPQHF. The CDR3 coding sequence is TGTGCCAGCAGCTTGACAGGGGGAAATCAGCCCCAGCATTTT.

In regard to this clone: The germline gene is not matched at one end of the junction; a read error may be the cause. The V gene is TRBV7-7, the J gene TRBJ2-3; no clear D gene. This CDR3 spans 16 amino acids. CDR1 is SSHAT and CDR2 is FNYEAQ in the germline V gene (reference sequence). The CDR3 is CASSRPVRRFTDTQYF. As DNA, the CDR3 is TGTGCTAGCAGCCGGCCGGTGCGGAGATTCACAGATACGCAGTATTTT.

This chain links TRBV10-2 with TRBJ2-1; 7 nucleotides match TRBD2. V was clipped by 4 bases and J by 10 bases; unmatched bases: 13. CDR1 WSHSY and CDR2 SAAADI come from the germline V gene. The CDR3 contains 15 residues. Here the CDR3 reads CASSVAGEGVREQFF. The CDR3 nucleotides read TGCGCCAGCAGTGTGGCGGGAGAGGGTGTTCGGGAGCAGTTCTTC.

The V and J genes are TRBV27 and TRBJ2-7; 10 bases map to TRBD2. V lost 4 bases, J lost 3 bases, and 9 bases stayed unmatched. CDR3 length: 16 residues. Germline V gene data show CDR1 as MNHEY and CDR2 as SMNVEV (reference sequence). The DNA for the CDR3 is TGTGCCAGCAGTTCGTCCGGGACTAGCGCTTACTACGAGCAGTACTTC. Its protein product is CASSSSGTSAYYEQYF.

This chain connects TRBV5-4 to TRBJ1-2; D is uncertain. The CDR3 is 17 amino acids. Germline V gives CDR1 SGHNT, CDR2 YYREEE (reference sequence). V was pared by 0 bases and J by 2 bases, with 17 bases between. The CDR3 nucleotides are TGTGCCAGCAGCTTGGTGGCAGGACTTATGGGGAACTATGGCTACACCTTC. It codes for CASSLVAGLMGNYGYTF.

V usage is TRBV4-1 and J usage is TRBJ2-7; D might be TRBD2 (7 bases). The ends were cut back, 0 bases at V and 4 bases at J, with 16 bases in the middle. The CDR3 is 16 residues long. The germline CDR1 and CDR2 sequences are MGHRA and YSYEKL. This CDR3 is CASSQDPGGAIYEQYF. CDR3 DNA sequence: TGCGCCAGCAGCCAAGATCCGGGGGGCGCGATATACGAGCAGTACTTC.

The rearrangement links TRBV9 to TRBJ2-7; D unresolved. Deletions cut 2 bases from V and 2 bases from J, with 8 bases between. The CDR3 has 13 amino acids. Per the germline V gene, CDR1 is SGDLS and CDR2 is YYNGEE. The CDR3 region has the DNA TGTGCCAGCAGCGTCGACATCGCCTACGAGCAGTACTTC. As protein: CASSVDIAYEQYF.

The chain has TRBV4-1 and TRBJ1-1, with 7 bases matching TRBD1. The CDR3 consists of 17 residues. Trimming took 4 bases from V and 0 from J; bases not matched to a gene: 11. CDR1 MGHRA and CDR2 YSYEKL come from the germline V gene. CDR3 DNA: TGCGCCAGCAGCCCTGGGGGACAGTTTTCCATGAACACTGAAGCTTTCTTT. Encoded protein: CASSPGGQFSMNTEAFF.

The J gene is TRBJ2-3, the V gene TRBV7-9; D possibly corresponds to TRBD2 (5 bases). V dropped 1 base and J dropped 8 bases, with 19 bases sitting between them. Germline V gene lookup returns CDR1 SEHNR and CDR2 FQNEAQ (reference sequence). The CDR3 totals 16 residues. The CDR3 sequence: CASSLDLGEGWITQYF. CDR3 DNA sequence: TGTGCCAGCAGCTTAGATCTGGGAGAAGGCTGGATTACGCAGTATTTT.

The chain employs TRBV7-9 and TRBJ1-2; the match to TRBD1 covers 12 bases. Germline V gene sequence: CDR1 SEHNR, CDR2 FQNEAQ (reference sequence). This CDR3 has 17 amino acids. V lost 5 bases, J lost 2 bases, and 9 bases stayed unmatched. DNA of the CDR3: TGTGCCAGCAGCCCCGGGACAGGGGGCGCGAAAAACTATGGCTACACCTTC. It is translated as CASSPGTGGAKNYGYTF.

The count of this clone is one. The chain combines TRBV7-9 with TRBJ2-7; 14 bases match TRBD2. V was pared by 4 bases and J by 5 bases, with 10 bases of the junction left unmatched. The CDR3 covers 17 residues. CDR1 SEHNR and CDR2 FQNEAQ come from the germline V gene (reference sequence). This CDR3 reads CASSSGTSGRIAHEQYF. The CDR3 DNA reads as TGTGCCAGCAGCTCAGGGACTAGCGGGAGAATCGCCCACGAGCAGTACTTC.

This clone appeared a single time. This sequence joins TRBV7-2 and TRBJ1-6; 7 positions agree with TRBD1. V was pared by 6 bases and J by 8 bases, with 10 bases of the junction left unmatched. CDR3 length: 15 amino acids. Germline CDR1 and CDR2: SGHTA and FQGNSA. CDR3 sequence (DNA): TGTGCCAGCAGTAGACAGGGAGAGGTTTATTCACCCCTCCACTTT. Amino acid sequence: CASSRQGEVYSPLHF.

The chain carries TRBV28 and TRBJ2-7, with 9 bases that match TRBD2. The CDR3 runs to 16 residues. The germline V gene encodes CDR1 MDHEN and CDR2 SYDVKM. With 3 bases clipped from V and 4 bases from J, the junction kept 10 bases outside the gene matches. CDR3 sequence (DNA): TGTGCCAGCAGTTTTAAAGTAGCGGGAGCAAGGTACGAGCAGTACTTC. This encodes CASSFKVAGARYEQYF.